This entry lists 15 T cell receptor beta chains sequenced from one sample in a study of human T cells and chemical hapten exposure. Each CDR3 protein is one row after TCRdb ran MiXCR on the RACE reads. The data show 180,000 or so distinct CDR3 sequences, with about 22% seen just once and about 7% held by the top ten. Indicated time point: patch test 1, 2 weeks after DPC sensitization. As for treatment: therapeutic diphenylcyclopropenone sensitization with weekly scalp DPC. The sample in question was whole blood, obtained in connection with sensitization to the hapten diphenylcyclopropenone (DPC). The origin of the receptors is a woman aged 45-59 years with alopecia areata. Some clones in this sample may be carry-over from other donors' samples.

In this sample, this clonotype turned up a few times. V gene TRBV5-1 combines with J gene TRBJ2-1; possible D gene TRBD2, 5 bases. The CDR3 spans 12 residues. V shed 2 bases and J shed 8 bases, with 8 bases lying between them. Germline V CDR1 and CDR2: SGHRS, YFSETQ. Written as DNA, the CDR3 is TGCGCCAGCAGCTTCCGAGGGTATGAGCAGTTCTTC. It codes for CASSFRGYEQFF.

This clonotype was recorded a few times. The chain combines TRBV28 with TRBJ2-5; 7 nucleotides align to TRBD1. Germline CDR1 is MDHEN and CDR2 is SYDVKM. The V gene end was trimmed by 5 bases and the J gene end by 2 bases; junction bases not matched to a gene: 5. The CDR3 covers 14 residues. The CDR3 protein is CASSTRDRQETQYF. The DNA of the CDR3 is TGTGCCAGCAGTACCCGGGACAGACAAGAGACCCAGTACTTC.

This clonotype was recorded a few times. The rearrangement joins TRBV12-3 or TRBV12-4 to TRBJ2-1; 8 bases agree with TRBD2. The CDR3 runs to 15 residues. The J segment lost 2 bases and the V segment lost 7 bases, leaving 7 bases of the junction unmatched. CDR3 in amino acids: CASNLAGGPYNEQFF. DNA of the CDR3: TGTGCCAGCAATTTGGCGGGGGGCCCCTACAATGAGCAGTTCTTC.

The rearrangement links TRBV20-1 to TRBJ1-2, with D possibly matching TRBD1 (6 bases). CDR3 length: 13 amino acids. The germline V and J ends were trimmed by 3 bases and 7 bases, with 15 bases remaining between them. Germline-derived CDR1 and CDR2 are DFQATT and SNEGSKA (reference sequence). The CDR3 DNA follows: TGCAGTGCTAGCGTCGGACAGTCCCTTGGCTACACCTTC. Its protein product is CSASVGQSLGYTF.

The V and J genes are TRBV12-3 or TRBV12-4 and TRBJ2-2; D remains unclear. This CDR3 region has 15 residues. V lost 5 bases and J 8 bases, leaving 18 bases between the germline ends. In DNA form, the CDR3 reads TGTGCCAGCAGTCAGAGCAGCGCCCGATTGGGGGAGCTGTTTTTT. Its protein product is CASSQSSARLGELFF.

A few counts support this clonotype. This chain uses TRBV27 with TRBJ1-6; 9 positions agree with TRBD1. In germline, CDR1 is MNHEY, CDR2 SMNVEV (reference sequence). This CDR3 comprises 14 residues. Trimming took 8 bases from V and 5 from J; bases not matched to a gene: 4. The CDR3 DNA reads TGTGCCAGCCGAAGACAGGGGGATAATTCACCCCTCCACTTT. Protein: CASRRQGDNSPLHF.

This clonotype was seen a few times. This rearrangement joins TRBV20-1 to TRBJ2-1; no reliable D call. Germline loops: CDR1 DFQATT, CDR2 SNEGSKA (reference sequence). The CDR3 consists of 13 residues. The V gene lost 2 bases and the J gene lost 4 bases, with 9 bases spanning the gap. This CDR3 is CSARNQRYNEQFF. The CDR3 DNA is TGCAGTGCTAGAAACCAGAGATACAATGAGCAGTTCTTC.

The rearrangement links TRBV7-2 to TRBJ2-7; 12 nucleotides match TRBD2. V lost 5 bases, J lost 5 bases, and 7 bases stayed unmatched. Germline V gives CDR1 SGHTA, CDR2 FQGNSA. The CDR3 has 15 amino acids. The CDR3 here is CASSQTSGRDNEQYF. The CDR3 region has the DNA TGTGCCAGCAGCCAGACTAGCGGGAGAGACAACGAGCAGTACTTC.

This clonotype appeared a few times. The chain has TRBV7-2 and TRBJ2-1, with TRBD2 matching over 8 bases. The CDR3 has 15 amino acids. CDR1 and CDR2 (germline): SGHTA, FQGNSA. V was pared by 5 bases and J by 0 bases, with 3 bases of the junction left unmatched. The chain's CDR3 is CASSILADSYNEQFF. The DNA for the CDR3 is TGTGCCAGCAGCATACTAGCGGACTCCTACAATGAGCAGTTCTTC.

This clonotype was picked up a small number of times. This chain links TRBV28 with TRBJ1-6; D might be TRBD1 (6 bases). The CDR3 loop spans 18 amino acids. Germline CDR1 MDHEN, CDR2 SYDVKM. V gave up 5 bases and J gave up 5 bases, with 22 bases separating them. The CDR3 reads CASSPPHAMDSHNSPLHF. CDR3 bases: TGTGCCAGCAGTCCTCCTCACGCCATGGACAGTCATAATTCACCCCTCCACTTT.

As regards this clonotype: A much larger clone lies a single base off, so this may be a read error. V and J are TRBV19 and TRBJ1-3; D not resolved. Germline V gene lookup returns CDR1 LNHDA and CDR2 SQIVND (reference sequence). This CDR3 region has 14 residues. As DNA, the CDR3 is TGTGCCAGTAGTATCTACAGCTCTGGAAACACCATATGTTTT. Residues: CASSIYSSGNTICF.

This clonotype was detected a few times. The rearrangement joins TRBV19 to TRBJ2-2; 8 positions agree with TRBD1. Per germline, CDR1 LNHDA and CDR2 SQIVND (reference sequence). The CDR3 runs to 14 residues. With 5 bases clipped from V and 5 bases from J, the junction kept 4 bases outside the gene matches. CDR3 protein: CASSPQGDTGELFF. The CDR3 coding sequence is TGTGCCAGTAGTCCACAGGGGGATACCGGGGAGCTGTTTTTT.

The chain uses TRBV20-1 and TRBJ2-3; 12 bases are shared with TRBD2. The J segment lost 0 bases and the V segment lost 6 bases, leaving 10 bases of the junction unmatched. Germline V gene sequence: CDR1 DFQATT, CDR2 SNEGSKA (reference sequence). The CDR3 has 17 amino acids. The CDR3 reads CSAPSGRAEYSTDTQYF. The CDR3, as DNA: TGCAGTGCGCCTAGCGGGAGGGCCGAGTATAGCACAGATACGCAGTATTTT.

The chain uses TRBV12-3 or TRBV12-4 and TRBJ2-3; D may be TRBD2 (6 bases). The V gene lost 3 bases and the J gene lost 6 bases, with 13 bases spanning the gap. This CDR3 has 14 residues. CDR3 sequence: CASSFSLAGDTQYF. CDR3 sequence (DNA): TGTGCCAGCAGTTTCTCACTAGCCGGCGATACGCAGTATTTT.

V usage is TRBV6-5 and J usage is TRBJ2-1, with 7 bases identical to TRBD2. The CDR3 runs to 12 residues. Germline lookup yields CDR1 MNHEY and CDR2 SVGAGI. V lost 8 bases, J lost 6 bases, and 4 bases stayed unmatched. The CDR3 nucleotides are TGTGCCAGCGCGGGAGCCCTCAATGAGCAGTTCTTC. It specifies CASAGALNEQFF.